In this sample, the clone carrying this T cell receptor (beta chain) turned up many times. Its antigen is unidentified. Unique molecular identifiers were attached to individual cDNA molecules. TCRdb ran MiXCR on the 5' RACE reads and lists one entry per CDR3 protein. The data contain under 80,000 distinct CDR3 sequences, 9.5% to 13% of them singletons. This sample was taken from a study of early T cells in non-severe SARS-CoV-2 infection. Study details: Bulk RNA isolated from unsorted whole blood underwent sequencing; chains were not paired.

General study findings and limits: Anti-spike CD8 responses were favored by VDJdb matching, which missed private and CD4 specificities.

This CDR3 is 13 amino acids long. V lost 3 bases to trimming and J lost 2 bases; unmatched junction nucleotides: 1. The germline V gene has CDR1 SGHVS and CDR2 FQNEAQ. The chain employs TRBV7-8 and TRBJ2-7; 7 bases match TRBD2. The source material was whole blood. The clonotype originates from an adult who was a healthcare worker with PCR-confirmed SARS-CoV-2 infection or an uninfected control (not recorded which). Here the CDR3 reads CASSFSGAYEQYF. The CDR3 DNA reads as TGTGCCAGCAGCTTCAGCGGGGCCTACGAGCAGTACTTC.